A selection of T cell receptor beta chains follows, all from one sample in a study of cytomegalovirus exposure and HLA in healthy donors. The data were produced by immunoSEQ multiplex PCR, yet TCRdb's version contains in-frame clones alone and is incomplete. The repertoire consists of some 210,000 clones, with about four fifths occurring once and the leading ten covering roughly 10%. Sequenced material: PBMCs. The receptors come from a woman aged 45-65 years in good health and CMV-seropositive. Both conserved end residues are part of each CDR3. A D gene is named only where the DNA matches it firmly. Clone size is shown for a subset of rows, as once, few, many or a class of expanded clone.

V	J	size	D	CDR3	DNA
TRBV23-1	TRBJ2-7	.	TRBD1	CASSQPDRDGVNYEQYF	TGCGCCAGCAGTCAACCGGACAGGGATGGTGTTAACTACGAGCAGTACTTC
TRBV7-8	TRBJ2-7	.	.	CASSLDGGYEQYF	TGTGCCAGCAGCTTAGACGGAGGTTACGAGCAGTACTTC
TRBV5-1	TRBJ1-6	.	.	CASTSAGYNSPLHF	TGCGCCAGCACCTCTGCCGGTTATAATTCACCCCTCCACTTT
TRBV6-6	TRBJ1-1	.	.	CASSYPQRGAEAFF	TGTGCCAGCAGTTACCCCCAGCGGGGCGCTGAAGCTTTCTTT
TRBV5-1	TRBJ2-3	few	.	CASSEGADTQYF	TGCGCCAGCAGCGAAGGGGCAGATACGCAGTATTTT
TRBV27	TRBJ2-1	.	.	CASSLYAITGGSYNEQFF	TGTGCCAGCAGTTTATACGCCATAACTGGAGGCTCCTACAATGAGCAGTTCTTC
TRBV30	TRBJ2-1	once	TRBD2	CAWSVSGGEQFF	TGTGCCTGGAGTGTTTCGGGGGGTGAGCAGTTCTTC
TRBV6-5	TRBJ2-5	.	TRBD2	CASSRTSGGGETQYF	TGTGCCAGCAGTCGGACTAGCGGGGGGGGAGAGACCCAGTACTTC
TRBV7-2	TRBJ2-1	.	.	CASSVPGGQRHGNEQFF	TGTGCCAGCAGCGTACCGGGGGGCCAGAGACACGGCAATGAGCAGTTCTTC
TRBV6-5	TRBJ2-2	.	TRBD2	CASLAAGRDTGELFF	TGTGCCAGCCTAGCGGCAGGGAGGGACACCGGGGAGCTGTTTTTT
TRBV5-1	TRBJ2-6	.	TRBD1	CASSIPDRGGPSGANVLTF	TGCGCCAGCAGCATCCCGGACAGGGGGGGGCCCTCTGGGGCCAACGTCCTGACTTTC
TRBV28	TRBJ1-2	.	.	CASSSGVKNYGYTF	TGTGCCAGCAGTTCCGGGGTCAAGAACTATGGCTACACCTTC
TRBV7-3	TRBJ1-2	.	.	CASSLTGKGYGYTF	TGTGCCAGCAGCTTAACCGGGAAGGGCTATGGCTACACCTTC
TRBV23-1	TRBJ2-5	.	.	CASSSSVRETQYF	TGCGCCAGCAGTTCATCGGTGCGGGAGACCCAGTACTTC
TRBV25-1	TRBJ1-1	.	.	CASSENKDREAFF	TGTGCCAGCAGTGAAAACAAAGACAGAGAAGCTTTCTTT
TRBV20-1	TRBJ2-7	.	.	CKCGAYEQYF	TGCAAGTGCGGGGCCTACGAGCAGTACTTC
TRBV18	TRBJ1-4	.	TRBD1	CASSLDRADEKLFF	TGTGCCAGCTCCTTGGACAGGGCGGATGAAAAACTGTTTTTT
TRBV9	TRBJ2-7	.	.	CASSLTGTNDYEQYF	TGTGCCAGCAGCCTCACCGGGACAAACGACTACGAGCAGTACTTC
TRBV2	TRBJ2-2	.	TRBD2	CASSGVAGALTPGELFF	TGTGCCAGCAGTGGAGTAGCGGGGGCCTTAACACCTGGGGAGCTGTTTTTT
TRBV12-5	TRBJ2-3	once	.	CASGSQYSTDTQYF	TGTGCTAGTGGTTCACAATATTCCACAGATACGCAGTATTTT
TRBV7-2	TRBJ1-1	few	TRBD1	CASSPPTGQGAEAFF	TGTGCCAGCAGCCCCCCTACAGGGCAGGGGGCTGAAGCTTTCTTT
TRBV30	TRBJ1-5	.	.	CAWSVRGNQPQHF	TGTGCCTGGAGTGTCCGGGGAAATCAGCCCCAGCATTTT
TRBV4-1	TRBJ1-2	.	.	CASSQEGSGGLGNYGYTF	TGCGCCAGCAGCCAAGAGGGTTCTGGGGGCCTGGGGAACTATGGCTACACCTTC
TRBV9	TRBJ1-1	.	.	CASSDLGQPNTEAFF	TGTGCCAGCAGCGACCTTGGACAGCCGAACACTGAAGCTTTCTTT
TRBV6-5	TRBJ2-2	.	.	CASRPGVSHTGELFF	TGTGCCAGCAGACCCGGGGTGTCCCACACCGGGGAGCTGTTTTTT
TRBV18	TRBJ2-2	.	.	CATNTGVGTGELFF	TGTGCCACGAACACAGGTGTAGGCACCGGGGAGCTGTTTTTT
TRBV23-1	TRBJ2-7	.	.	CASSPRSIEQYF	TGCGCCAGCAGCCCGAGGTCAATAGAGCAGTACTTC
TRBV9	TRBJ1-1	.	.	CASSVGGFGPMNTEAFF	TGTGCCAGCAGCGTAGGAGGGTTCGGCCCCATGAACACTGAAGCTTTCTTT
TRBV6-5	TRBJ2-7	.	.	CASSYGGGWYEQYF	TGTGCCAGCAGTTACGGTGGCGGTTGGTACGAGCAGTACTTC
TRBV5-6	TRBJ1-3	.	.	CASSLVSRGDTIYF	TGTGCCAGCAGCTTGGTGTCCAGGGGCGACACCATATATTTT
TRBV2	TRBJ2-2	.	.	CASMKDRQNTGELFF	TGTGCCAGCATGAAAGACAGGCAAAACACCGGGGAGCTGTTTTTT
TRBV6-1	TRBJ1-2	.	.	CATREDRANYGYTF	TGTGCCACCAGAGAGGACAGAGCTAACTATGGCTACACCTTC
TRBV5-1	TRBJ2-1	.	.	CASSLAVETEGPNEQFF	TGCGCCAGCAGCTTGGCCGTTGAAACGGAGGGGCCCAATGAGCAGTTCTTC
TRBV4-2	TRBJ2-2	.	.	CASTQGWSGELFF	TGTGCCAGCACTCAGGGTTGGAGCGGGGAGCTGTTTTTT
TRBV7-9	TRBJ1-3	.	.	CASSPVSVRGSGNTIYF	TGTGCCAGCAGCCCAGTCAGTGTAAGGGGCTCTGGAAACACCATATATTTT
TRBV18	TRBJ2-3	once	.	CASSPRATDTQYF	TGTGCCAGCTCACCACGGGCCACAGATACGCAGTATTTT
TRBV5-1	TRBJ2-3	.	.	CASSLDEGFHTDTQYF	TGCGCCAGCAGCTTGGACGAGGGCTTCCACACAGATACGCAGTATTTT
TRBV4-3	TRBJ2-7	once	.	CASSLSEVSYEQYF	TGCGCCAGCAGTCTCTCGGAGGTTTCCTACGAGCAGTACTTC
TRBV5-1	TRBJ2-3	.	.	CASTSSWRIGTDTQYF	TGCGCCAGCACCTCTTCATGGAGAATTGGCACAGATACGCAGTATTTT
TRBV27	TRBJ2-3	.	TRBD2	CASSWTGGYSTDTQYF	TGTGCCAGCAGTTGGACGGGGGGATATAGCACAGATACGCAGTATTTT
TRBV15	TRBJ2-1	.	.	CATSNAEGAYNEQFF	TGTGCCACCAGCAACGCCGAGGGGGCCTACAATGAGCAGTTCTTC
TRBV19	TRBJ1-4	.	TRBD1	CASSWGTGNEKLFF	TGTGCCAGTAGCTGGGGGACAGGGAATGAAAAACTGTTTTTT
TRBV5-1	TRBJ2-1	.	TRBD1	CASSFHRGSNEQFF	TGCGCCAGCAGCTTCCACAGGGGTAGCAATGAGCAGTTCTTC
TRBV15	TRBJ2-7	.	.	CATSRDRQSSYEQYF	TGTGCCACCAGCAGAGACAGGCAGAGCTCCTACGAGCAGTACTTC